A selection of T cell receptor beta chains follows, all from one sample in a study of breast tumors, draining lymph nodes, adjacent tissues. TCRdb reprocessed the multiplex PCR reads with MiXCR, giving one entry per CDR3 protein. The repertoire consists of approximately 120,000 distinct CDR3 sequences, with around 21% occurring once and the leading ten covering about 2%. Material: axillary lymph node tissue. The receptors derive from a female donor with breast cancer. Some clones in this sample may be carry-over from other donors' samples. CDR3s leave out the opening cysteine and the closing phenylalanine or tryptophan. The order of the fields is CDR3 length, J gene, V gene, CDR3 protein.

11 | TRBJ2-7 | TRBV28 | ASRRTGNHEQY
12 | TRBJ1-6 | TRBV6-6 | ASSSDRVRSPLH
13 | TRBJ2-7 | TRBV20-1 | SARRSDRGNYEQY
12 | TRBJ2-7 | TRBV6-5 | ASNSGQGAYEQY
18 | TRBJ2-2 | TRBV28 | ASSLIAGLAGDLNTGELF
12 | TRBJ2-7 | TRBV28 | ASRSTGTNYEQY
13 | TRBJ2-3 | TRBV5-1 | ASSQVTGDTDTQY
17 | TRBJ2-6 | TRBV12-3/TRBV12-4 | ASSPYMGQGAVGANVLT
14 | TRBJ2-1 | TRBV27 | ASSLGGGPPYNEQF
13 | TRBJ2-1 | TRBV12-3/TRBV12-4 | ASTSRGGGNSEQF
12 | TRBJ1-5 | TRBV15 | ATSRWDRDQPQH
12 | TRBJ1-6 | TRBV12-3/TRBV12-4 | ASSLMTANSPLH
12 | TRBJ2-2 | TRBV3-1 | ASSPGQLTGELF
13 | TRBJ2-7 | TRBV20-1 | SARGAGAGAYEQY
18 | TRBJ2-1 | TRBV19 | ASSPSPGLAGVRAYNEQF
12 | TRBJ2-7 | TRBV7-8 | ASSLYTTSNEQY
11 | TRBJ2-3 | TRBV5-4 | ASSRLDTDTQY
13 | TRBJ2-3 | TRBV5-4 | ASSRTSGTTDTQY
16 | TRBJ2-6 | TRBV4-1 | ASSQDLAGGIGANVLT
11 | TRBJ1-2 | TRBV20-1 | SANPQSSYGYT
13 | TRBJ2-7 | TRBV3-1 | ASSQGWTNNYEQY
10 | TRBJ2-1 | TRBV18 | ASVPSGNEQF
10 | TRBJ1-2 | TRBV12-2 | ASRKQGYGYT
12 | TRBJ1-4 | TRBV20-1 | SARGTGRREKLF